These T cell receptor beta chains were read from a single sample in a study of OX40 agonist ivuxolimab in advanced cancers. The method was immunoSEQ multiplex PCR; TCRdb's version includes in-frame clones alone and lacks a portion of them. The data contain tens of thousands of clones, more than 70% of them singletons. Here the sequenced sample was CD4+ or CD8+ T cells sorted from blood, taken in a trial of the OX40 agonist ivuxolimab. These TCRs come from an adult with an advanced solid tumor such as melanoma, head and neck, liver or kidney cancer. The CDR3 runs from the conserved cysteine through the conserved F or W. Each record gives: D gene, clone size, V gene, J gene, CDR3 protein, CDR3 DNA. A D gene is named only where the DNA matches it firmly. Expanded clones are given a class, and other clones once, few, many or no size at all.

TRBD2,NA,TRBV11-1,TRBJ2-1,CASSFPRTSGSSYNEQFF,TGTGCCAGCAGCTTCCCAAGGACTAGCGGGAGCTCCTACAATGAGCAGTTCTTC
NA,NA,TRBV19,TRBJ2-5,CASSIFSAGETQYF,TGTGCCAGTAGTATCTTTTCCGCCGGGGAGACCCAGTACTTC
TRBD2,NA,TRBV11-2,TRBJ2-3,CASSLVIAGHTDTQYF,TGTGCCAGCAGCTTAGTGATAGCGGGGCACACAGATACGCAGTATTTT
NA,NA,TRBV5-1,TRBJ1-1,CASSLVNENTEAFF,TGCGCCAGCAGCTTGGTCAACGAGAACACTGAAGCTTTCTTT
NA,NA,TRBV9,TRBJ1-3,CASSANRGNTIYF,TGTGCCAGCAGCGCGAACAGGGGAAACACCATATATTTT
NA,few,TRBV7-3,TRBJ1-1,CASSLGGPNTEAFF,TGTGCCAGCAGCTTAGGAGGACCGAACACTGAAGCTTTCTTT
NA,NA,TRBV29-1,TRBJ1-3,CSVEMGNTIYF,TGCAGCGTTGAGATGGGAAACACCATATATTTT
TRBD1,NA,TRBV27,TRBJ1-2,CASSLSTGIFGYTF,TGTGCCAGCAGTTTATCGACAGGGATCTTTGGCTACACCTTC
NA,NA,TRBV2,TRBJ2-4,CASSDPYGDIQYF,TGTGCCAGCAGTGATCCCTATGGAGACATTCAGTACTTC
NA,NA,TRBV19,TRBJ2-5,CASSMASRGERETQYF,TGTGCCAGTAGTATGGCCAGCAGGGGGGAAAGGGAGACCCAGTACTTC
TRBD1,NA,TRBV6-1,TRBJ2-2,CASSANRGGNTGELFF,TGTGCCAGCAGTGCAAACAGGGGCGGGAACACCGGGGAGCTGTTTTTT
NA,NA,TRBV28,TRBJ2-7,CASSRGGYEQYF,TGTGCCAGCAGCCGAGGAGGCTACGAGCAGTACTTC
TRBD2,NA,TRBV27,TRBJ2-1,CASSPLAGDSYNEQFF,TGTGCCAGCAGTCCCTTAGCGGGAGACTCCTACAATGAGCAGTTCTTC
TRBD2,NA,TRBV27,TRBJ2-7,CASSLSLAGWTYEQYF,TGTGCCAGCAGTTTATCACTAGCGGGCTGGACGTACGAGCAGTACTTC
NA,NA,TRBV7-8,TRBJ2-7,CASSLGQHLREQYF,TGTGCCAGCAGCTTAGGACAGCACCTCCGCGAGCAGTACTTC
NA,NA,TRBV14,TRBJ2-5,CASSQEGLGRTQYF,TGTGCCAGCAGCCAAGAGGGACTCGGGAGGACCCAGTACTTC
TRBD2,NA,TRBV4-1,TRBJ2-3,CASSQGLFMRGGLPQDTQYF,TGCGCCAGCAGCCAAGGTTTATTTATGCGGGGGGGCCTTCCCCAGGATACGCAGTATTTT
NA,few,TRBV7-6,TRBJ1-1,CASSLGPASGNTEAFF,TGTGCCAGCAGCTTAGGGCCCGCCTCAGGCAACACTGAAGCTTTCTTT